The rows below give T cell receptor beta chains drawn from one sample of a study of early T cells in non-severe SARS-CoV-2 infection. TCRdb re-called the 5' RACE reads with MiXCR, one entry per CDR3 protein. The table records 52,000 or so distinct CDR3 sequences, more than 6.5% of them present only once. The material sequenced was whole blood, taken at baseline. The receptors were sampled from an adult who was a healthcare worker with PCR-confirmed SARS-CoV-2 infection or an uninfected control (not recorded which). Both conserved end residues are part of each CDR3. A D gene is named only where the DNA matches it firmly. Where a row states a size, it is once, few, many or the class of an expanded clone; other rows omit it.

TRBV6-2/TRBV6-3	TRBJ2-7	many	TRBD1	TGTGCCAGCAGCACGACGCTGGACAGACAGGGGGCGGCCTACGAGCAGTACTTC	CASSTTLDRQGAAYEQYF
TRBV27	TRBJ2-1	.	.	TGTGCCAGCAGTTCAATGGGGAATGAGCAGTTCTTC	CASSSMGNEQFF
TRBV20-1	TRBJ2-7	.	TRBD2	TGCAGTGGTCTTGACGGGGGGATCTACGAGCAGTACTTC	CSGLDGGIYEQYF
TRBV29-1	TRBJ2-5	many	.	TGCAGCGTTGAAATGCGCGGGGAGACCCAGTACTTC	CSVEMRGETQYF
TRBV3-1	TRBJ1-1	.	.	TGTGCCAGCAGCCAGGGCCCCTACACTGAAGCTTTCTTT	CASSQGPYTEAFF
TRBV11-3	TRBJ2-2	many	.	TGTGCCAGCAGCTTAGAAGAGAGGGCCGGGGAGCTGTTTTTT	CASSLEERAGELFF
TRBV21-1	TRBJ1-1	many	.	TGTGCCAGCAGCAAAGAAAGCCATGGGACTGAAGCTTTCTTT	CASSKESHGTEAFF
TRBV10-3	TRBJ2-5	many	.	TGTGCCATCAGGCGGCAGTCAGAAGAGACCCAGTACTTC	CAIRRQSEETQYF
TRBV5-1	TRBJ1-2	few	TRBD1	TGCGCCAGCAGCACCGGACAGGGGGCGACATATGGCTACACCTTC	CASSTGQGATYGYTF
TRBV4-3	TRBJ2-7	.	.	TGCGCCAGCAGCCAAGGGTACGACTGGGTGTACGAGCAGTACTTC	CASSQGYDWVYEQYF